This TCR beta chain emerged from a study of blood T cell repertoires in COVID-19. Study at large: Specimens from acute and convalescent COVID-19 originated in the United States, Italy and Spain. T cells, B-cell-depleted T cells, or PBMCs supplied cDNA or gDNA.

V gave up 5 bases and J gave up 9 bases, with 20 bases separating them. Germline CDR1 and CDR2: MNHNY and SVGAGI (reference sequence). The CDR3 is made up of 16 amino acids. Per the study methods: Amplifying reference gene primers gave estimates of nucleated cell counts. Produced via immunoSEQ multiplex PCR; TCRdb's table is partial and in-frame only. V, J and clone size were drawn from that table, and D and trimming were deduced from the DNA. Of approximately 97,000 clones in the sample, over 70% were seen once. This receptor was identified in a man between 60 and 70 years old with acute or convalescent COVID-19. This chain connects TRBV6-6 to TRBJ1-6; D is unclear. Sequenced material: peripheral blood. CDR3 residues: CASSTTMGAVLSPLHF. Here the CDR3 DNA reads TGTGCCAGCAGTACCACGATGGGAGCTGTACTTTCACCCCTCCACTTT.